The next 30 T cell receptor beta chains were all read from a single sample in a study of cytomegalovirus exposure and HLA in healthy donors. 60 Vbeta and 13 Jbeta primers were used in PCR. Clones were read by immunoSEQ multiplex PCR, and TCRdb kept only the in-frame ones, dropping some. The sample holds over 120,000 clones, 70% to 80% seen once. Sequenced input: PBMCs. Source of these receptors: an older woman in good health and CMV-seropositive.

This sequence joins TRBV6-1 and TRBJ2-5; TRBD2 agrees at 9 bases. The V and J ends lost 3 bases and 6 bases, in that order; junction bases with no gene match: 8. Germline assignment: CDR1 MNHNS and CDR2 SASEGT. The CDR3 sequence is 15 residues long. The CDR3 sequence: CASSDPSGIEKTQYF. CDR3 in DNA: TGTGCCAGCAGTGACCCTAGCGGGATTGAAAAGACCCAGTACTTC.

The rearrangement links TRBV29-1 to TRBJ2-7; D remains unclear. The V gene lost 4 bases and the J gene lost 0 bases, with 7 bases spanning the gap. The CDR3 has 12 amino acids. CDR1 is SQVTM and CDR2 is ANQGSEA in the germline V gene. CDR3 bases: TGCAGCGTTGTCGAGAACTCCTACGAGCAGTACTTC. Its protein is CSVVENSYEQYF.

The chain links TRBV29-1 to TRBJ2-3; TRBD1 matches at 7 bases. Germline V gene sequence: CDR1 SQVTM, CDR2 ANQGSEA. V trimming: 3 bases; J trimming: 4 bases; junction bases outside the gene matches: 4. This CDR3 has 13 residues. The CDR3 sequence is CSVESGGPDTQYF. CDR3 bases: TGCAGCGTTGAGTCAGGGGGTCCAGATACGCAGTATTTT.

V usage is TRBV11-1 and J usage is TRBJ2-1; the match to TRBD2 covers 10 bases. The germline V gene encodes CDR1 SGHAT and CDR2 FQDESV (reference sequence). Trimming at V came to 4 bases and at J to 7 bases, leaving 10 bases not matched to a gene. This CDR3 has 16 residues. DNA for the CDR3: TGTGCCAGCAGCTCCCTGTCTAGCGGGAGATTGAATGAGCAGTTCTTC. It yields the protein CASSSLSSGRLNEQFF.

J is TRBJ2-5 and V is TRBV6-1; possibly TRBD2 for D (5 bases). Per the germline V gene, CDR1 is MNHNS and CDR2 is SASEGT. The V gene lost 2 bases and the J gene lost 11 bases, with 15 bases spanning the gap. The CDR3 runs 13 residues. The CDR3 spells CASSERSGDEQYF. CDR3 coding DNA: TGTGCCAGCAGTGAAAGGTCCGGGGATGAGCAGTACTTC.

The chain carries TRBV5-1 and TRBJ2-2; TRBD2 aligns across 8 bases. The J segment lost 5 bases and the V segment lost 0 bases, leaving 6 bases of the junction unmatched. The CDR3 is made up of 16 amino acids. Per the germline V gene, CDR1 is SGHRS and CDR2 is YFSETQ. CDR3 bases: TGCGCCAGCAGCTTGGTGGTGATAGCGGGAACCGGGGAGCTGTTTTTT. This gives the protein CASSLVVIAGTGELFF. Based on the CDR3 plus reference TRBV5-1 and TRBJ2-2, the full variable domain is KAGVTQTPRYLIKTRGQQVTLSCSPISGHRSVSWYQQTPGQGLQFLFEYFSETQRNKGNFPGRFSGRQFSNSRSEMNVSTLELGDSALYLCASSLVVIAGTGELFFGEGSRLTVL.

J is TRBJ1-1 and V is TRBV28; D possibly corresponds to TRBD1 (6 bases). Germline assignment: CDR1 MDHEN and CDR2 SYDVKM. V was shortened by 1 base and J by 10 bases, with 10 bases between the two germline ends. CDR3 length: 12 amino acids. The CDR3 nucleotides are TGTGCCAGCAGTTTATTACAGGGTTTAGCTTTCTTT. Its translation: CASSLLQGLAFF.

The sample holds one count of this clone. This chain connects TRBV4-1 to TRBJ2-5, with 8 bases matching TRBD2. The CDR3 length is 17 residues. After removal of 6 bases from V and 5 bases from J, the junction contained 17 bases not matched to a gene. The germline V gene encodes CDR1 MGHRA and CDR2 YSYEKL. The CDR3, as DNA: TGCGCCAGCAGTCCTACCCCGAGCGGGAGTGGTTGGGAGACCCAGTACTTC. This gives the protein CASSPTPSGSGWETQYF.

This chain links TRBV7-9 with TRBJ1-3; possibly TRBD1 for D (5 bases). Trimming pared 5 bases from V and 0 bases from J, leaving 14 bases between. CDR1 and CDR2 from the germline V gene are SEHNR and FQNEAQ (reference sequence). There are 16 residues in the CDR3. The CDR3 nucleotides are TGTGCCAGCAGCCCAAGCCGGGGGAGCTCTGGAAACACCATATATTTT. Protein: CASSPSRGSSGNTIYF.

The rearrangement uses TRBV5-4 and TRBJ2-1; TRBD1 is a possible D gene (6 bases). The length of the CDR3 is 15 residues. With 4 bases removed from V and 0 bases from J, the gap between germline ends came to 11 bases. Germline V gene data show CDR1 as SGHNT and CDR2 as YYREEE (reference sequence). CDR3 DNA sequence: TGTGCCAGCAGCCAGGGGAGTAGCTCCTACAATGAGCAGTTCTTC. Amino acids: CASSQGSSSYNEQFF.

This clone was counted only a few times. At one end, the junction sequence differs from germline, possibly due to a read error. CDR3 sequence (DNA): TGTGCCAGCAGGGAAGGGGGGGGTCAGCCCCAGCATTTT. As protein: CASREGGGQPQHF. V gene TRBV6-1 combines with J gene TRBJ1-5; D perhaps matches TRBD1 (6 bases). Germline V CDR1 and CDR2: MNHNS, SASEGT. The CDR3 contains 13 residues.

CDR3 region: CASTLKAGYYEQYF. The CDR3, as DNA: TGTGCCAGCACCCTAAAAGCGGGTTACTACGAGCAGTACTTC. The V and J genes are TRBV19 and TRBJ2-7, with TRBD2 as a possible D gene (6 bases). The V end lost 9 bases, the J end lost 3 bases, and 18 bases lay between the germline ends. CDR1 is LNHDA, CDR2 SQIVND, per germline (reference sequence). This CDR3 has 14 amino acids.

In its sample, this clone was seen a few times. The junction shows a germline mismatch at one end, possibly a read error. The chain carries TRBV5-4 and TRBJ2-7, with 7 bases that match TRBD2. This CDR3 has 15 amino acids. The germline gives CDR1 SGHNT, CDR2 YYREEE (reference sequence). CDR3 DNA: TGTGCCAGCAGCCCCACTAGCGAGAGCTCCCACGAGCAGTACTTC. It codes for CASSPTSESSHEQYF.

The J gene is TRBJ2-7, the V gene TRBV2, with a tentative D call TRBD1 (5 bases). Germline-derived CDR1 and CDR2 are SNHLY and FYNNEI. This CDR3 has 13 residues. The germline V and J ends were trimmed by 3 bases and 7 bases, with 13 bases remaining between them. CDR3 region: CASSEQGVGEQYF. The CDR3 region has the DNA TGTGCCAGCAGTGAGCAGGGTGTGGGGGAGCAGTACTTC.

This clone has a handful of counts. CDR3 region: CASSGGPSGRGTDTQYF. The CDR3 bases are TGTGCCAGCAGTGGGGGGCCTAGCGGGAGGGGCACAGATACGCAGTATTTT. The chain carries TRBV6-1 and TRBJ2-3; 12 nucleotides align to TRBD2. V lost 4 bases to trimming and J lost 1 base; unmatched junction nucleotides: 6. The CDR3 loop spans 17 amino acids. From germline, CDR1 is MNHNS and CDR2 SASEGT.

This clone was observed once. This chain links TRBV2 with TRBJ1-1; no reliable D call. Germline values: CDR1 SNHLY, CDR2 FYNNEI. The CDR3 has 14 amino acids. V was shortened by 0 bases and J by 2 bases, with 7 bases between the two germline ends. The CDR3 DNA sequence: TGTGCCAGCAGTGAAGCCCACAGAAACACTGAAGCTTTCTTT. Protein sequence: CASSEAHRNTEAFF.

The rearrangement joins TRBV6-5 to TRBJ1-1; D is possibly TRBD1 (5 bases). V lost 0 bases to trimming and J lost 0 bases, with 8 bases between them. Per germline, CDR1 MNHEY and CDR2 SVGAGI. This CDR3 comprises 15 residues. The CDR3 here is CASSYSVGVNTEAFF. For the CDR3, the DNA is TGTGCCAGCAGTTACTCAGTAGGGGTGAACACTGAAGCTTTCTTT.

The chain couples TRBV7-2 to TRBJ1-1, with a weak D call TRBD1 (5 bases). Germline V gene sequence: CDR1 SGHTA, CDR2 FQGNSA. The CDR3 loop spans 13 amino acids. Trimming stripped 4 bases from V and 3 bases from J, with 9 bases between. The CDR3, as DNA: TGTGCCAGCAGCTGGCGGGGCTACACTGAAGCTTTCTTT. This encodes CASSWRGYTEAFF.

The chain is built from TRBV14 and TRBJ2-1; TRBD1 might be the D (5 bases). This CDR3 is 14 amino acids long. Between the trimmed V and J ends, which lost 3 bases and 4 bases, there was a span of 10 bases. Germline V gene sequence: CDR1 SGHDN, CDR2 FVKESK. The CDR3, as DNA: TGTGCCAGCAGCCATTGGGGCGGATACAATGAGCAGTTCTTC. It specifies CASSHWGGYNEQFF.

The chain has TRBV7-8 and TRBJ2-7; 10 nucleotides match TRBD1. Germline CDR1 SGHVS, CDR2 FQNEAQ. This CDR3 is built from 15 residues. Losses at the gene ends were 2 bases for V and 6 bases for J; bases not matched to a gene: 7. CDR3 protein: CASSLLGQGLSEQYF. In DNA form, the CDR3 reads TGTGCCAGCAGCTTACTGGGACAGGGGTTGTCCGAGCAGTACTTC. Supplemented by reference TRBV7-8 and TRBJ2-7, the full variable domain reads GAGVSQSPRYKVAKRGQDVALRCDPISGHVSLFWYQQALGQGPEFLTYFQNEAQLDKSGLPSDRFFAERPEGSVSTLKIQRTQQEDSAVYLCASSLLGQGLSEQYFGPGTRLTVT.

The rearrangement uses TRBV7-8 and TRBJ1-5, with a weak D call TRBD1 (6 bases). The CDR3 has 16 residues. With 2 bases removed from V and 5 bases from J, the gap between germline ends came to 16 bases. The germline gives CDR1 SGHVS, CDR2 FQNEAQ. This chain's CDR3 is CASSLRGGAGDQPQHF. CDR3 sequence (DNA): TGTGCCAGCAGCTTAAGAGGGGGGGCTGGGGATCAGCCCCAGCATTTT.

V and J are TRBV7-6 and TRBJ2-5; TRBD2 matches at 10 bases. V lost 1 base to trimming and J lost 1 base; unmatched junction nucleotides: 6. There are 17 residues in the CDR3. Germline CDR1 is SGHVS and CDR2 is FNYEAQ. The CDR3 spells CASSLGRTSGTQETQYF. The CDR3 region has the DNA TGTGCCAGCAGCTTAGGCCGGACTAGCGGCACCCAAGAGACCCAGTACTTC.

This chain's CDR3 is CASSAGSTDTQYF. CDR3 bases: TGTGCCAGCAGTGCAGGGAGCACAGATACGCAGTATTTT. The chain couples TRBV6-6 to TRBJ2-3; TRBD1 might be the D (5 bases). The CDR3 consists of 13 residues. Trimming left V 5 bases short and J 0 bases short, with 6 bases between. Germline assignment: CDR1 MNHNY and CDR2 SVGAGI (reference sequence).

This chain uses TRBV19 with TRBJ1-4, with D perhaps TRBD1 (6 bases). Germline-derived CDR1 and CDR2 are LNHDA and SQIVND (reference sequence). The CDR3 has 14 residues. V dropped 6 bases and J dropped 6 bases, with 14 bases sitting between them. Here the CDR3 DNA reads TGTGCCAGTAGGAGGGCAGGGGACGATGAAAAACTGTTTTTT. Amino acid sequence: CASRRAGDDEKLFF.

This chain uses TRBV5-1 with TRBJ1-2; TRBD1 matches at 7 bases. The CDR3 loop spans 15 amino acids. Germline trimming cut 3 bases from V and 4 bases from J; bases unmatched to any gene: 9. In germline, CDR1 is SGHRS, CDR2 YFSETQ. CDR3 sequence: CASSSQGPSGYGYTF. The CDR3, as DNA: TGCGCCAGCAGCTCACAGGGGCCCTCTGGCTATGGCTACACCTTC.

V usage is TRBV29-1 and J usage is TRBJ2-5; 12 bases align to TRBD2. The CDR3 contains 15 residues. V lost 3 bases and J lost 5; bases outside the gene matches: 7. Germline-derived CDR1 and CDR2 are SQVTM and ANQGSEA. The CDR3 spells CSVESLAGGGETQYF. CDR3 coding DNA: TGCAGCGTTGAGTCACTAGCGGGAGGAGGTGAGACCCAGTACTTC. Looking up the rest from reference TRBV29-1 and TRBJ2-5 gives the full variable domain: SAVISQKPSRDICQRGTSLTIQCQVDSQVTMMFWYRQQPGQSLTLIATANQGSEATYESGFVIDKFPISRPNLTFSTLTVSNMSPEDSSIYLCSVESLAGGGETQYFGPGTRLLVL.

The gene calls are TRBV2 and TRBJ1-5; D remains ambiguous. This CDR3 has 13 amino acids. V dropped 1 base and J dropped 3 bases, with 4 bases sitting between them. Germline CDR1 reads SNHLY; CDR2 reads FYNNEI. The CDR3 DNA sequence: TGTGCCAGCAGTGAAGAAGCCAATCAGCCCCAGCATTTT. Encoded protein: CASSEEANQPQHF.

The sample holds a few counts of this clone. This chain joins TRBV6-1 and TRBJ2-5, with a weak D call TRBD1 (6 bases). V lost 4 bases, J lost 5 bases, and 11 bases lay in between. Germline V gene sequence: CDR1 MNHNS, CDR2 SASEGT. This CDR3 has 13 amino acids. The DNA for the CDR3 is TGTGCCAGCAGTGGATTTAGGGGGGAGACCCAGTACTTC. It encodes CASSGFRGETQYF.

The J gene is TRBJ1-4, the V gene TRBV5-1; 8 bases line up with TRBD1. The CDR3 covers 14 residues. Germline values: CDR1 SGHRS, CDR2 YFSETQ. Unmatched junction bases numbered 7, after V lost 4 bases and J lost 8 bases. CDR3 residues: CASSQGQEGEKLFF. DNA of the CDR3: TGCGCCAGCAGCCAGGGACAGGAGGGAGAAAAACTGTTTTTT.

There are a few counts of this clone. J is TRBJ1-4 and V is TRBV30; D is uncertain. The germline V and J ends were trimmed by 8 bases and 2 bases, with 18 bases remaining between them. The CDR3 runs 15 residues. Germline CDR1 GTSNPN, CDR2 SVGIG (reference sequence). The CDR3 spells CASRLAGRTNEKLFF. The CDR3 coding sequence is TGTGCCAGCCGCCTAGCGGGCAGGACTAATGAAAAACTGTTTTTT.